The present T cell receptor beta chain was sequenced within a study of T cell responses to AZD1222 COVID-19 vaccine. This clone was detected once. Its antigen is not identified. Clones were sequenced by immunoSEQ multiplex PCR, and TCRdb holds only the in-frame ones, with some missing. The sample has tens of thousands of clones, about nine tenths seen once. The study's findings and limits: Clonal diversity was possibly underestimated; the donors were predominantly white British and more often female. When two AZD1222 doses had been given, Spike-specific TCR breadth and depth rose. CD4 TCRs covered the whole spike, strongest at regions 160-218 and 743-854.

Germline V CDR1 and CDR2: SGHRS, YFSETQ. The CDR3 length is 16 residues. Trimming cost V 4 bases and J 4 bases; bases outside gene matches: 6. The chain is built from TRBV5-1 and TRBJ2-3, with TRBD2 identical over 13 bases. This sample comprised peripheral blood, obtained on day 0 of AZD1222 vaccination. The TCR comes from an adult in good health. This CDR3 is CASSPTSGGAADTQYF. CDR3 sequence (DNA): TGCGCCAGCAGCCCTACTAGCGGGGGGGCCGCAGATACGCAGTATTTT.